The 17 T cell receptor beta chains below all came from one sample that was sequenced in a study of shared T cell receptors in the human thymus. Profiling relied on immunoSEQ multiplex PCR, and the TCRdb table lists in-frame clones only, not all of them. The sample carries hundreds of thousands of clones, over 75% recorded once. This sample was shared with a second study, whose subject was human thymus T cells.

Sequencing was performed on thymocytes. The receptors stem from a boy under two years old with a congenital heart defect.

In its sample, this clone was seen once. The V gene is TRBV20-1, the J gene TRBJ1-5; D remains ambiguous. There are 11 residues in the CDR3. CDR1 DFQATT and CDR2 SNEGSKA come from the germline V gene (reference sequence). With 6 bases removed from V and 11 bases from J, the gap between germline ends came to 14 bases. The CDR3 region has the DNA TGCAGTGCGGAGAGGTTTACCGCCCAGCATTTT. Its protein is CSAERFTAQHF.

V gene TRBV7-2 combines with J gene TRBJ2-3; D is ambiguous. Trimming left V 5 bases short and J 6 bases short, with 18 bases between. This CDR3 region has 15 residues. The V gene's germline CDR1 is SGHTA and CDR2 FQGNSA. This CDR3 reads CASSIIPWRSDTQYF. The CDR3 DNA follows: TGTGCCAGCAGCATCATCCCCTGGCGGTCGGATACGCAGTATTTT.

This clone was counted only a few times. The chain combines TRBV27 with TRBJ1-2; 9 bases line up with TRBD1. This CDR3 contains 15 residues. Germline V lookup: CDR1 MNHEY, CDR2 SMNVEV (reference sequence). The V gene end was trimmed by 8 bases and the J gene end by 4 bases; junction bases not matched to a gene: 11. CDR3 coding DNA: TGTGCCAGCCGAGACCGGGACAGGGATGTCTATGGCTACACCTTC. Its translation is CASRDRDRDVYGYTF.

There are a few counts of this clone. V is TRBV2 and J is TRBJ2-1; D is perhaps TRBD2 (6 bases). Looked up from germline, CDR1 is SNHLY and CDR2 is FYNNEI. The CDR3 has 21 amino acids. V was pared by 0 bases and J by 3 bases, with 27 bases between. Here the CDR3 reads CASSEARTLATPRACYNEQFF. The CDR3 nucleotides are TGTGCCAGCAGTGAAGCGCGCACCCTAGCGACGCCGCGGGCTTGCTACAATGAGCAGTTCTTC. Together with reference TRBV2 and TRBJ2-1, the CDR3 gives the full variable domain: EPEVTQTPSHQVTQMGQEVILRCVPISNHLYFYWYRQILGQKVEFLVSFYNNEISEKSEIFDDQFSVERPDGSNFTLKIRSTKLEDSAMYFCASSEARTLATPRACYNEQFFGPGTRLTVL.

The V and J genes are TRBV5-4 and TRBJ2-7; a possible D gene is TRBD2 (5 bases). V lost 4 bases and J 4 bases, leaving 15 bases between the germline ends. The CDR3 length is 14 residues. CDR1 is SGHNT and CDR2 is YYREEE in the germline V gene (reference sequence). The CDR3 sequence is CASSRPGEWYEQYF. CDR3 DNA: TGTGCCAGCAGCCGTCCCGGGGAGTGGTACGAGCAGTACTTC.

V usage is TRBV6-4 and J usage is TRBJ2-2; 7 bases are shared with TRBD2. This CDR3 is built from 12 residues. Trimming removed 7 bases from V and 6 bases from J; junction bases left unmatched: 2. Germline values: CDR1 MRHNA, CDR2 SNTAGT. The CDR3 loop is CASTGGSGELFF. The CDR3 DNA is TGTGCCAGCACCGGGGGGTCCGGGGAGCTGTTTTTT.

The V call is TRBV5-1, the J call TRBJ2-3; D may be TRBD2 (5 bases). Germline V gene data show CDR1 as SGHRS and CDR2 as YFSETQ. This CDR3 spans 17 amino acids. Trimming took off 0 bases at V and 6 bases at J, with 20 bases between the two ends. The CDR3 here is CASSLAWRTTPRDTQYF. The DNA for the CDR3 is TGCGCCAGCAGCTTGGCCTGGAGGACCACCCCGAGGGATACGCAGTATTTT.

The chain is built from TRBV2 and TRBJ2-7; 7 nucleotides match TRBD2. The CDR3 sequence is 13 residues long. Looked up from germline, CDR1 is SNHLY and CDR2 is FYNNEI. V was clipped by 8 bases and J by 6 bases; unmatched bases: 10. The chain's CDR3 is CASGGVRVGEQYF. CDR3 coding DNA: TGTGCCAGCGGGGGGGTTAGGGTCGGCGAGCAGTACTTC.

The rearrangement links TRBV6-4 to TRBJ2-2; 7 nucleotides line up with TRBD2. The V and J ends lost 8 bases and 6 bases, in that order; junction bases with no gene match: 12. The CDR3 covers 15 residues. Germline CDR1 MRHNA, CDR2 SNTAGT. The DNA of the CDR3 is TGTGCCAGCCCGGGACTAATGAAAGATGCCGGGGAGCTGTTTTTT. Translated: CASPGLMKDAGELFF.

This chain joins TRBV19 and TRBJ1-1; D is unclear. Germline V gene lookup returns CDR1 LNHDA and CDR2 SQIVND (reference sequence). This CDR3 is built from 14 residues. V was shortened by 8 bases and J by 0 bases, with 13 bases between the two germline ends. CDR3 in DNA: TGTGCCAGTCGGTCAGGTCTTATGAACACTGAAGCTTTCTTT. It specifies CASRSGLMNTEAFF.

The J gene is TRBJ2-2, the V gene TRBV5-1, with D possibly being TRBD1 (5 bases). Germline lookup yields CDR1 SGHRS and CDR2 YFSETQ. V lost 3 bases, J lost 3 bases, and 21 bases lay in between. The CDR3 spans 18 residues. CDR3 amino acids: CASSWGRIPSYDTGELFF. In DNA, the CDR3 is TGCGCCAGCAGCTGGGGCCGAATCCCTTCTTATGACACCGGGGAGCTGTTTTTT.

The J gene is TRBJ2-7, the V gene TRBV30, with D perhaps TRBD2 (6 bases). The CDR3 extends over 13 amino acids. Germline values: CDR1 GTSNPN, CDR2 SVGIG (reference sequence). The germline V and J ends were trimmed by 3 bases and 8 bases, with 17 bases remaining between them. DNA for the CDR3: TGTGCCTGGAGCCCTCTGGGGGGTCTTAAGCAGTACTTC. Encoded protein: CAWSPLGGLKQYF.

The chain links TRBV30 to TRBJ1-4; D unclear. The CDR3 totals 13 residues. The ends were cut back, 6 bases at V and 3 bases at J, with 11 bases in the middle. Germline CDR1 reads GTSNPN; CDR2 reads SVGIG (reference sequence). The CDR3 DNA sequence: TGTGCCTGCGAGGGAGTAGCTAATGAAAAACTGTTTTTT. It yields the protein CACEGVANEKLFF.

V is TRBV7-6 and J is TRBJ2-7; 7 nucleotides align to TRBD2. The junction had 2 bases not matched to a gene; V was cut back by 5 bases and J by 1 base. The CDR3 sequence is 13 residues long. The germline V gene encodes CDR1 SGHVS and CDR2 FNYEAQ. DNA for the CDR3: TGTGCCAGCAGCCCCGGGGGGTCCTACGAGCAGTACTTC. Its translation is CASSPGGSYEQYF.

The chain is built from TRBV6-5 and TRBJ1-5; D might be TRBD1 (6 bases). Trimming removed 6 bases at V and 5 bases at J, with 11 bases between. Per the germline V gene, CDR1 is MNHEY and CDR2 is SVGAGI. The CDR3 loop spans 13 amino acids. The CDR3 is CASSEGVYQPQHF. The CDR3 coding sequence is TGTGCCAGCAGCGAGGGGGTCTATCAGCCCCAGCATTTT.

V is TRBV27 and J is TRBJ2-1; 10 nucleotides line up with TRBD1. CDR3 length: 14 amino acids. Germline V lookup: CDR1 MNHEY, CDR2 SMNVEV (reference sequence). Trimming cost V 8 bases and J 3 bases; bases outside gene matches: 4. CDR3 protein: CASWTGGVYNEQFF. The CDR3 bases are TGTGCCAGCTGGACAGGGGGAGTCTACAATGAGCAGTTCTTC.

V and J are TRBV5-6 and TRBJ2-1; maybe TRBD2 (6 bases). The germline V gene encodes CDR1 SGHDT and CDR2 YYEEEE. Deletions cut 8 bases from V and 9 bases from J, with 12 bases between. The CDR3 consists of 11 residues. CDR3 loop: CASERDFEQFF. The CDR3, as DNA: TGTGCCAGTGAACGGGACTTTGAGCAGTTCTTC.